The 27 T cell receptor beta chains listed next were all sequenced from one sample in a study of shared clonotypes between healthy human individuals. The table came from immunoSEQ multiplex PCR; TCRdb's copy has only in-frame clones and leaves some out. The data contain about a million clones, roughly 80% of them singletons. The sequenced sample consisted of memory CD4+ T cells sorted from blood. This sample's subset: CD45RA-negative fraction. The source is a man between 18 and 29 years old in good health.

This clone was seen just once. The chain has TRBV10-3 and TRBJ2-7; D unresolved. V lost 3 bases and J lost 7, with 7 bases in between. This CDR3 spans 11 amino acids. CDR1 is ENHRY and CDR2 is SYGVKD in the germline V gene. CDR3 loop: CAISDLGEQYF. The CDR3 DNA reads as TGTGCCATCAGTGATTTAGGGGAGCAGTACTTC.

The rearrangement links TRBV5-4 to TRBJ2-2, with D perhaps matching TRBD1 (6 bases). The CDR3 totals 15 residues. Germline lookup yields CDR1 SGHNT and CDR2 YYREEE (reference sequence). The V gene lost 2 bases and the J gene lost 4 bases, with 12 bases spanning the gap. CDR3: CASSLGQRSTGELFF. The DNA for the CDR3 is TGTGCCAGCAGCTTAGGACAGAGATCCACCGGGGAGCTGTTTTTT.

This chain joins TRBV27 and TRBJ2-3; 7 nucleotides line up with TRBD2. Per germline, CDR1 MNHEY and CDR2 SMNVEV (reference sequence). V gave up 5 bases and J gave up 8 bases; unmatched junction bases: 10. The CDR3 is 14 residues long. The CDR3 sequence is CASSPQTSSSTQYF. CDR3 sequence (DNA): TGTGCCAGCAGTCCTCAGACTAGCTCCTCTACGCAGTATTTT.

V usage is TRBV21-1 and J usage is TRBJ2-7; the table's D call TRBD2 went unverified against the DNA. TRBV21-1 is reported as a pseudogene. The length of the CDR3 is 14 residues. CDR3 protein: CASSKELGAYEQYF. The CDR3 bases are TGTGCCAGCAGCAAAGAGCTGGGAGCCTACGAGCAGTACTTC.

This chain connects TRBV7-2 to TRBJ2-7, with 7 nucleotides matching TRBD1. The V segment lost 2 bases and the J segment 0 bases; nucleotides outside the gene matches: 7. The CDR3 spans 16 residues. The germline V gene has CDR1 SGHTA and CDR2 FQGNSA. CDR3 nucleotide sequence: TGTGCCAGCAGCTTAAGACAGGGCTCGAGCTCCTACGAGCAGTACTTC. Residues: CASSLRQGSSSYEQYF. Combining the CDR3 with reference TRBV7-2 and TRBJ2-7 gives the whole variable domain GAGVSQSPSNKVTEKGKDVELRCDPISGHTALYWYRQSLGQGLEFLIYFQGNSAPDKSGLPSDRFSAERTGGSVSTLTIQRTQQEDSAVYLCASSLRQGSSSYEQYFGPGTRLTVT.

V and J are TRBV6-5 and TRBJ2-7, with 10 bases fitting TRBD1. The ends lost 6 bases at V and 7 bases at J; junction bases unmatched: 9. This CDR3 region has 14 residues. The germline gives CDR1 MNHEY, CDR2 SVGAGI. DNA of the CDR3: TGTGCCAGCAGGGCGGGACAGGGGCCTTGGGAGCAGTACTTC. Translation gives CASRAGQGPWEQYF.

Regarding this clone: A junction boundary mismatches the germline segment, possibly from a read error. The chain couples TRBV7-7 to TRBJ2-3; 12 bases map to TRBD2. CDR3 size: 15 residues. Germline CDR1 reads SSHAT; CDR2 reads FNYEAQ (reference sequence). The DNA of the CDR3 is TGTGCTAGCAGCCCTCTAGCGGGGGGGATAGATACGCAGTATTTT. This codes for CASSPLAGGIDTQYF.

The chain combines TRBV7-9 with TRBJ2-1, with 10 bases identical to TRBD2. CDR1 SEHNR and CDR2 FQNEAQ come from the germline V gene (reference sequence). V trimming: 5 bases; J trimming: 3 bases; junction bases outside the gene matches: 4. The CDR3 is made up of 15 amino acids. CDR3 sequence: CASSKTSGDYNEQFF. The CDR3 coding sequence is TGTGCCAGCAGCAAAACTAGCGGGGACTACAATGAGCAGTTCTTC.

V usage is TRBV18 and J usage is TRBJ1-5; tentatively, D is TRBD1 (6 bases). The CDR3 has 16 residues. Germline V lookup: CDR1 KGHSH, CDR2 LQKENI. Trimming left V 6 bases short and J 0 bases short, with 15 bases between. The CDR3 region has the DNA TGTGCCAGCTCCCCCTTCTCGACAGGTAGCAATCAGCCCCAGCATTTT. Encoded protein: CASSPFSTGSNQPQHF.

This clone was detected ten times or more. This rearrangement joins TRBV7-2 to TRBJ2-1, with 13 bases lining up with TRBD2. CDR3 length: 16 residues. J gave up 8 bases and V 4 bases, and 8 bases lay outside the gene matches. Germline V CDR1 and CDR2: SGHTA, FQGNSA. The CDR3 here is CASSSLTSGRAYEQFF. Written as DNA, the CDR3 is TGTGCCAGCAGCTCCCTAACTAGCGGGAGGGCCTATGAGCAGTTCTTC.

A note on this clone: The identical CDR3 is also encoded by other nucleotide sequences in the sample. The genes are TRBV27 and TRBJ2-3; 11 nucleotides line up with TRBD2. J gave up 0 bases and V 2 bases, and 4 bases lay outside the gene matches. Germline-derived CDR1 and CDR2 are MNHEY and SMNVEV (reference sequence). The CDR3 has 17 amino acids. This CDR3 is CASSLLTSGSSTDTQYF. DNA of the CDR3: TGTGCCAGCAGTTTACTTACTAGCGGGAGTAGCACAGATACGCAGTATTTT.

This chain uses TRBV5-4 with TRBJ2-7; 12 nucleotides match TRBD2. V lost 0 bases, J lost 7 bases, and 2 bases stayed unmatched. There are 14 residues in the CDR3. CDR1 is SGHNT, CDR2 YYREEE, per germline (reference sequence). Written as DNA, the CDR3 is TGTGCCAGCAGCTTGGAACTAGCGGGAGGTGAGCAGTACTTC. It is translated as CASSLELAGGEQYF.

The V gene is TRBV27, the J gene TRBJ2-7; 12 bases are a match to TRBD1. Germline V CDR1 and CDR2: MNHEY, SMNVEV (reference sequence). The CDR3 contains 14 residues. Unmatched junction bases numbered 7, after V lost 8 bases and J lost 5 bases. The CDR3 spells CASGRDRGPHEQYF. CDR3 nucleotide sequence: TGTGCCAGCGGCCGGGACAGGGGGCCCCACGAGCAGTACTTC.

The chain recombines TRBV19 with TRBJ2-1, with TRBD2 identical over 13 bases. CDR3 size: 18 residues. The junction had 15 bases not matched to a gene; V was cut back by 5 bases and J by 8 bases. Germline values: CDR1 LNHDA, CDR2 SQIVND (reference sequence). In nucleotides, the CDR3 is TGTGCCAGTAGTCCCATCCTCACTAGCGGGAGGGCCACCGATGAGCAGTTCTTC. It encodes CASSPILTSGRATDEQFF.

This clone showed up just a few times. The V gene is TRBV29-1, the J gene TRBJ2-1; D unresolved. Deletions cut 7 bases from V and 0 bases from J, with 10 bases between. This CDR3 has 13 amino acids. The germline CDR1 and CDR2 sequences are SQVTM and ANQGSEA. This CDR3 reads CSGAMSSYNEQFF. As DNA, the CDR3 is TGCAGCGGTGCTATGTCCTCCTACAATGAGCAGTTCTTC.

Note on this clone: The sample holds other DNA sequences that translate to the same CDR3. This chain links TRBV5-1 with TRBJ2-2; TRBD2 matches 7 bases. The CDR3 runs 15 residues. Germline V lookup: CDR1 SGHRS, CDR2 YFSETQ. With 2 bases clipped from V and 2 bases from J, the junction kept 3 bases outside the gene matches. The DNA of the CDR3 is TGCGCCAGCAGCTTCTCTAGCGGAAACACCGGGGAGCTGTTTTTT. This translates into CASSFSSGNTGELFF.

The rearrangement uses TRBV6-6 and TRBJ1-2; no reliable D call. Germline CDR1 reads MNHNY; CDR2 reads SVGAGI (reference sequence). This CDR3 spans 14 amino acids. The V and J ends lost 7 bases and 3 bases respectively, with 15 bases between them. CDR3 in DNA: TGTGCCAGCACCCAAGACATGATGGACTATGGCTACACCTTC. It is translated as CASTQDMMDYGYTF.

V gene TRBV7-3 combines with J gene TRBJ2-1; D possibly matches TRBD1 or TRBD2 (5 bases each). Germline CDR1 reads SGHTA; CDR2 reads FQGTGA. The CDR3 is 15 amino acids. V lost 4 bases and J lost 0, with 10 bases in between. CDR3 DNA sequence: TGTGCCAGCAGCTCAACCGGGACCTCCTACAATGAGCAGTTCTTC. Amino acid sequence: CASSSTGTSYNEQFF.

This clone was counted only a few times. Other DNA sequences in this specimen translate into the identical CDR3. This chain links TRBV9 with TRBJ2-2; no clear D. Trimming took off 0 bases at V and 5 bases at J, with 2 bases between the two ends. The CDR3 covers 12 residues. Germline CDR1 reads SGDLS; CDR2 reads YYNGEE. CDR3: CASSVGTGELFF. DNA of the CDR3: TGTGCCAGCAGCGTAGGAACCGGGGAGCTGTTTTTT.

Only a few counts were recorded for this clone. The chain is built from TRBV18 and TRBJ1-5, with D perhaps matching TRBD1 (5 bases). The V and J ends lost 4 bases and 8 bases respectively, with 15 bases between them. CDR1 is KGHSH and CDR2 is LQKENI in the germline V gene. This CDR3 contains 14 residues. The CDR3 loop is CASSQTGGREPQHF. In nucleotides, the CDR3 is TGTGCCAGCTCACAAACAGGAGGCAGGGAGCCCCAGCATTTT.

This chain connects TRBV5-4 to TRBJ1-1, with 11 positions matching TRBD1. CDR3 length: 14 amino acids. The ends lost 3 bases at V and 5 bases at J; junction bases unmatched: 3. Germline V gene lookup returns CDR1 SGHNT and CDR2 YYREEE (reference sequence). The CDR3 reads CASSSDRGRTEAFF. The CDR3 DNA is TGTGCCAGCAGCTCGGACAGGGGGCGGACTGAAGCTTTCTTT.

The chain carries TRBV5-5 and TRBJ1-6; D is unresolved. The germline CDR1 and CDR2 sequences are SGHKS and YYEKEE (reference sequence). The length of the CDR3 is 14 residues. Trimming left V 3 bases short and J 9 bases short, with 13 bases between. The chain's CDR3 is CASSSAGKSSPLHF. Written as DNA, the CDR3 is TGTGCCAGCAGCTCTGCGGGGAAGAGTTCACCCCTCCACTTT.

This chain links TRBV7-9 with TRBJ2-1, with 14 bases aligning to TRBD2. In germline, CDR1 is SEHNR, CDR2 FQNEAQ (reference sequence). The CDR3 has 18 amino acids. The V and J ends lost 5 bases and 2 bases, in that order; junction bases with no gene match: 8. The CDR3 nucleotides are TGTGCCAGCAGCCCTGGGACTAGCGGGGGAAAACCCTACAATGAGCAGTTCTTC. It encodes CASSPGTSGGKPYNEQFF.

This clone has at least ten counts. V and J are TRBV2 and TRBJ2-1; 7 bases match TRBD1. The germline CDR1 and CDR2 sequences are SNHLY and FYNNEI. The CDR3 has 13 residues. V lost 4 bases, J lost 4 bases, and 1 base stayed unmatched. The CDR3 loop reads CASSGQGYNEQFF. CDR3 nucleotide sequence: TGTGCCAGCAGTGGACAGGGATACAATGAGCAGTTCTTC.

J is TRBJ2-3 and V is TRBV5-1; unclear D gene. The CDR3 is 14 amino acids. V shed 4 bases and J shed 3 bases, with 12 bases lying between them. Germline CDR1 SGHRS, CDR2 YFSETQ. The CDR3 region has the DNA TGCGCCAGCAGCCCGACGGACGGAACAGATACGCAGTATTTT. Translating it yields CASSPTDGTDTQYF.

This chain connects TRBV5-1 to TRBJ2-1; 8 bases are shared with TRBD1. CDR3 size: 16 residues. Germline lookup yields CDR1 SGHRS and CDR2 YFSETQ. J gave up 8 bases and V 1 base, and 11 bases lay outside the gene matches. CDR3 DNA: TGCGCCAGCAGCTTGATACGGACAGGGCGGACGGATGAGCAGTTCTTC. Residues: CASSLIRTGRTDEQFF.

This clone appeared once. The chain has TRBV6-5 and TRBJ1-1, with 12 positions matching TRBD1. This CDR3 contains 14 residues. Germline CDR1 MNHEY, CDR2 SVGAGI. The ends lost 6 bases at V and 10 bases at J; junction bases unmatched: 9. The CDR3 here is CASRRGTGGIRAFF. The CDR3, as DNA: TGTGCCAGCAGGCGAGGGACAGGGGGCATAAGAGCTTTCTTT.